What follows describes a single T cell receptor (beta chain). This may be a read error, as it is one base from a much larger clone. Other DNA sequences within the sample encode an identical CDR3. In the source study's methods: CDR3 differences across clinicopathological groups were used to build a distant-metastasis classifier for papillary thyroid cancer. TCRdb called clones again from the PCR reads with MiXCR. Clone size and V and J calls follow TCRdb, not the original study. The table lists 89,000 or so clones, over 8.5% of them singletons. The sample comes from a study of metastatic and nonmetastatic thyroid tumors. Across the whole study: Repertoires of blood and of tissue (tumor or nodule) from malignant and benign thyroid patients were compared.

Before thyroid surgery, none of the patients had received any treatment. The length of the CDR3 is 15 residues. Germline values: CDR1 SGHVS, CDR2 FQNEAQ. The receptor's source is a female donor with papillary thyroid cancer or a benign thyroid nodule (not recorded which). Some clones in this sample may be carry-over from other donors' samples. This chain links TRBV7-8 with TRBJ1-2, with 7 bases matching TRBD1. The sequencing sample was made of blood. The CDR3 region is CASSLDLTGVSGYTF. DNA of the CDR3: TGTGCCAGCAGCTTAGACCTAACAGGGGTTAGTGGCTACACATTC.